The source of this T cell receptor beta chain is a study of blood T cells in healthy people across ages. In the study overall: About one barcoded beta molecule per two T cells came from capture by template switching. Findings and caveats of the study: It was held that the diversity estimates obtained from one million T cells were underestimates.

A remark on this clonotype: As yet, its antigen is unknown.

The V gene lost 3 bases and the J gene lost 2 bases, with 14 bases spanning the gap. There are 15 residues in the CDR3. Through a sample-barcoded 5' primer and a J-beta primer mix, a second PCR was run for roughly 7 to 11 cycles. Template switching added a 12-random-nucleotide identifier to every cDNA molecule. TCRdb called the 5' RACE reads again in MiXCR, with one record for every CDR3 protein. The data show just over 1 million distinct CDR3 sequences, more than 35% seen once. The clonotype was recovered from a woman aged 55-69 years in good health. The chain recombines TRBV12-3 or TRBV12-4 with TRBJ2-7; D is uncertain. What was sequenced was blood. The CDR3 is CASSLSGIATYEQYF. The CDR3 DNA is TGTGCCAGCAGTTTGAGTGGGATAGCAACCTACGAGCAGTACTTC.